This TCR beta chain was captured by sequencing in a study of T cells in Graves' hyperthyroidism and ophthalmopathy. There are many counts of this clonotype. Amplification of TCR beta CDR3 regions was performed using RNA transcripts as template. HTBI primers were employed in a first-round RT-PCR of the TCR CDR3. Using its own MiXCR run on the multiplex PCR reads, TCRdb lists one record per CDR3 protein. Of under 250,000 distinct CDR3 sequences in the sample, roughly 15% were seen once. V was clipped by 3 bases and J by 9 bases; unmatched bases: 13. This CDR3 has 16 amino acids. The receptor was isolated from a man aged 50 or older with Graves' hyperthyroidism. Source material: blood. The genes are TRBV12-3 or TRBV12-4 and TRBJ2-2, with TRBD1 identical over 7 bases. The CDR3 DNA follows: TGTGCCAGCAGTTTGAGTAGACAGGGTGGATTCTGGGAGCTGTTTTTT. This translates into CASSLSRQGGFWELFF.